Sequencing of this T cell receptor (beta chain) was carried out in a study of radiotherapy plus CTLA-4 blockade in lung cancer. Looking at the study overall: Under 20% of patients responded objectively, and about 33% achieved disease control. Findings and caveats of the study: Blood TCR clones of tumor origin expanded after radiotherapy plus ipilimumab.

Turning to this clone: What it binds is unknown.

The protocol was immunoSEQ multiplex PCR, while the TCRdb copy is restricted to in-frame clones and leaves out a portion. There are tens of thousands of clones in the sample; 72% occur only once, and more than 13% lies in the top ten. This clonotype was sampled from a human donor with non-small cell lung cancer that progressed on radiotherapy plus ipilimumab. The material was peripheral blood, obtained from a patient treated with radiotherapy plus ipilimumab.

The CDR3 is CASSPLTGTTEAFF. The CDR3 bases are TGTGCCAGCTCACCCTTGACAGGGACCACTGAAGCTTTCTTT. V is TRBV18 and J is TRBJ1-1; 7 bases match TRBD1. V gave up 3 bases and J gave up 4 bases; unmatched junction bases: 5. CDR3 length: 14 amino acids. CDR1 and CDR2 from the germline V gene are KGHSH and LQKENI.